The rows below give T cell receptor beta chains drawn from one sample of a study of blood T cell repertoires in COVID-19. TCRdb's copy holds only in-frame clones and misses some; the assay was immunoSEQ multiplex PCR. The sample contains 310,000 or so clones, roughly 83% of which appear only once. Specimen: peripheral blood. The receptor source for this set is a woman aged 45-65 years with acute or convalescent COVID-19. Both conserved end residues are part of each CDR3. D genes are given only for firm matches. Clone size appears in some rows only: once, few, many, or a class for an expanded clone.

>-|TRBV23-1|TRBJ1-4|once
CASSPAGIGEKLFF
TGCGCCAGCAGCCCCGCGGGAATTGGCGAAAAACTGTTTTTT
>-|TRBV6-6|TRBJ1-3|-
CASSYLTGRVTIYF
TGTGCCAGCAGTTATCTGACCGGGCGGGTAACCATATATTTT
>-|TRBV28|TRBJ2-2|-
CASNKNTGELFF
TGTGCCAGCAACAAGAACACCGGGGAGCTGTTTTTT
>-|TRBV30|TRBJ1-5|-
CAWSGGGRYGGNQPQHF
TGTGCCTGGAGTGGCGGGGGGCGCTATGGGGGCAATCAGCCCCAGCATTTT
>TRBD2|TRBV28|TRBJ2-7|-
CASSRKRGYEQYF
TGTGCCAGCAGTCGGAAGCGGGGATACGAGCAGTACTTC
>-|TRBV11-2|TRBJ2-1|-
CASSRWAVSYNEQFF
TGTGCCAGCAGCCGATGGGCTGTCTCCTACAATGAGCAGTTCTTC
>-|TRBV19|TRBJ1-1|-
CAPRRPGKGTEAFF
TGTGCCCCTCGCAGGCCGGGGAAGGGCACTGAAGCTTTCTTT
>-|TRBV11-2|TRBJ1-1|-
CASSLDAGAEAFF
TGTGCCAGCAGCTTAGATGCGGGTGCTGAAGCTTTCTTT
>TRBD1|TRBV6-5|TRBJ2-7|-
CASRLDRGLYEQYF
TGTGCCAGCAGATTGGACAGGGGTTTGTACGAGCAGTACTTC
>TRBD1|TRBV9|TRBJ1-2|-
CASSVAPRDRAYGYTF
TGTGCCAGCAGCGTAGCCCCCCGAGACAGGGCCTATGGCTACACCTTC
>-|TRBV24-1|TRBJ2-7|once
CATSDGGGYEQYF
TGTGCCACCAGTGATGGGGGCGGCTACGAGCAGTACTTC
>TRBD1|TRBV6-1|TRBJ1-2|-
CASSGLAGQSIYGYTF
TGTGCCAGCAGTGGATTAGCGGGACAGAGTATCTATGGCTACACCTTC
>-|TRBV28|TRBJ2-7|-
CASTLRSSYEQYF
TGTGCCAGCACCCTTAGGAGCTCCTACGAGCAGTACTTC
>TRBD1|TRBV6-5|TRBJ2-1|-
CASSLTHRGDEQFF
TGTGCCAGCAGCCTCACCCACAGGGGGGATGAGCAGTTCTTC
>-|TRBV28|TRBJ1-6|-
CASSLEAPLNSPLHF
TGTGCCAGCAGTTTAGAGGCTCCGCTAAATTCACCCCTCCACTTT
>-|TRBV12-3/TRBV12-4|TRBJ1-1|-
CASSKTNTEAFF
TGTGCCAGCAGTAAGACAAACACTGAAGCTTTCTTT
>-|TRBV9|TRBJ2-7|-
CASAGQPSYEQYF
TGTGCCAGCGCAGGACAGCCTTCCTACGAGCAGTACTTC
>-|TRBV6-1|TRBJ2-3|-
CASSEAWTLNTQYF
TGTGCCAGCAGTGAAGCCTGGACTCTGAATACGCAGTATTTT
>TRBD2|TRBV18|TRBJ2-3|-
CASSPPERGYTDTQYF
TGTGCCAGCTCCCCCCCGGAGCGGGGCTACACAGATACGCAGTATTTT
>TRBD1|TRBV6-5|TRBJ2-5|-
CASRRGQQETQYF
TGTGCCAGCAGACGGGGACAGCAAGAGACCCAGTACTTC
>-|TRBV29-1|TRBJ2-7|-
CSVVSAGWSYEQYF
TGCAGCGTCGTCTCGGCAGGGTGGTCCTACGAGCAGTACTTC
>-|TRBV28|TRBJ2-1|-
CASRPGLIYNEQFF
TGTGCCAGCCGTCCGGGACTTATCTACAATGAGCAGTTCTTC
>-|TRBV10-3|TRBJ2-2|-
CAISETISNTGELFF
TGTGCCATCAGTGAGACTATCTCGAACACCGGGGAGCTGTTTTTT
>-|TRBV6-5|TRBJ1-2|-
CASALQGGGYGYTF
TGTGCCAGCGCCCTACAGGGCGGTGGCTATGGCTACACCTTC
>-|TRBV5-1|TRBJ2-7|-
CASSSGVYEQYF
TGCGCCAGCAGCTCGGGAGTCTACGAGCAGTACTTC
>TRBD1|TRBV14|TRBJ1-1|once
CASSRLTGQGNTEAFF
TGTGCCAGCAGCCGGCTAACGGGACAGGGGAACACTGAAGCTTTCTTT
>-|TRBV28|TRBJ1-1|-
CASSLLAGGAFF
TGTGCCAGCAGTTTATTAGCGGGGGGAGCTTTCTTT
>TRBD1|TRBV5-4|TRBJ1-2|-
CASSDRGRYGYTF
TGTGCCAGCAGCGACAGGGGGCGGTATGGCTACACCTTC
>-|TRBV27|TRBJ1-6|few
CASSLSGYNSPLHF
TGTGCCAGCAGTTTGTCGGGGTATAATTCACCCCTCCACTTT
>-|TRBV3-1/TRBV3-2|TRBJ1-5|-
CASSQAFSNQPQHF
TGTGCCAGCAGCCAAGCTTTTAGCAATCAGCCCCAGCATTTT
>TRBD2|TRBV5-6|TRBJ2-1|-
CASSGMRTSGRLSPMQFF
TGTGCCAGCAGCGGGATGAGGACTAGCGGGAGGCTTAGCCCGATGCAGTTCTTC
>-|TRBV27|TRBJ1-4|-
CASSFLPRRGGGGKLFF
TGTGCCAGCAGTTTTCTTCCTCGGCGGGGCGGCGGAGGAAAACTGTTTTTT
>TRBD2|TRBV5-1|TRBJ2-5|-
CASTPGGAETQYF
TGCGCCAGCACCCCGGGAGGGGCAGAGACCCAGTACTTC
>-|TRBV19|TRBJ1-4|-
CASSFQRNEKLFF
TGTGCCAGTAGTTTCCAGCGTAATGAAAAACTGTTTTTT
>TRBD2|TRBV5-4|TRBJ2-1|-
CASSFSGGSYNEQFF
TGTGCCAGCAGCTTCAGCGGGGGGTCCTACAATGAGCAGTTCTTC
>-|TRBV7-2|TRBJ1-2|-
CASSLARINYGYTF
TGTGCCAGCAGCTTAGCGAGGATTAACTATGGCTACACCTTC
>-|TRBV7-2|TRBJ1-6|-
CASIGGRGGVNSPLHF
TGTGCCAGCATCGGGGGGCGGGGGGGGGTAAATTCACCCCTCCACTTT
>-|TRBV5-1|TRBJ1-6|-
CASSQHSTGFKDNSPLHF
TGCGCCAGCAGCCAACATTCAACAGGGTTCAAGGATAATTCACCCCTCCACTTT
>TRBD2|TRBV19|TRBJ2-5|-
CASSIASGRKETQYF
TGTGCCAGTAGTATAGCTAGCGGGCGGAAGGAGACCCAGTACTTC
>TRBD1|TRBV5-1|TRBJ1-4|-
CASSSGTVANEKLFF
TGCGCCAGCTCCTCAGGGACAGTCGCAAATGAAAAACTGTTTTTT
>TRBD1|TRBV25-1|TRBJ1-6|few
CASSVLDRDHNSPLHF
TGTGCCAGCAGTGTGCTTGACAGGGACCATAATTCACCCCTCCACTTT
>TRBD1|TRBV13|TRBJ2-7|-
CASSLGQGDEQYF
TGTGCCAGCAGCCTTGGACAGGGCGACGAGCAGTACTTC
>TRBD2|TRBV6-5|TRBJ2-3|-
CASSWSAGGTDTQYF
TGTGCCAGCAGTTGGTCCGCGGGGGGCACAGATACGCAGTATTTT
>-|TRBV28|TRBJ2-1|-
CASHQGRGWNEQFF
TGTGCCAGTCATCAGGGCAGGGGTTGGAATGAGCAGTTCTTC
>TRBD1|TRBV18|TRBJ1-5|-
CASSQDRARSQPQHF
TGTGCCAGCTCCCAGGACAGGGCCAGAAGTCAGCCCCAGCATTTT
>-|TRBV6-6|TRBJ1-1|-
CASSYSEVGTEAFF
TGTGCCAGCAGTTACTCCGAGGTGGGCACTGAAGCTTTCTTT
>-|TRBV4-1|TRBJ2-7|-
CASSQGWDTSYEQYF
TGCGCCAGCAGCCAAGGGTGGGACACCTCCTACGAGCAGTACTTC
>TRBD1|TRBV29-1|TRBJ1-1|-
CSDRQGSATEAFF
TGCAGCGACAGACAGGGGTCGGCCACTGAAGCTTTCTTT
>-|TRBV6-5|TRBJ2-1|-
CASSYRGNNEQFF
TGTGCCAGCAGTTACAGGGGCAACAATGAGCAGTTCTTC
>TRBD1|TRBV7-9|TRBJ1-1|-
CASSLRGQGVNTEAFF
TGTGCCAGCAGCCTCCGGGGGCAGGGGGTGAACACTGAAGCTTTCTTT
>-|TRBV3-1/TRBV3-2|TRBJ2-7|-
CASSHSGAYEQYF
TGTGCCAGCAGCCACTCAGGGGCCTACGAGCAGTACTTC
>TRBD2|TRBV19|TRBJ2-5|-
CASSQREQETQYF
TGTGCCAGTAGTCAGCGGGAACAAGAGACCCAGTACTTC
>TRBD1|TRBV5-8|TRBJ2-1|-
CASSSTGVGTDEQFF
TGTGCCAGCAGCTCCACAGGGGTGGGAACGGATGAGCAGTTCTTC
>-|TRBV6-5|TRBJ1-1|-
CASSLTTGNTEAFF
TGTGCCAGCAGCTTAACCACAGGGAACACTGAAGCTTTCTTT
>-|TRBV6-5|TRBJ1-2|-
CASRSSGVTYGYTF
TGTGCCAGCAGATCCTCAGGGGTTACCTATGGCTACACCTTC
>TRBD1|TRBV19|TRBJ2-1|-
CATIPGTAYNEQFF
TGTGCCACCATACCCGGGACAGCGTACAATGAGCAGTTCTTC
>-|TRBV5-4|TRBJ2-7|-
CASSLWGSVYEQYF
TGTGCCAGCAGCTTATGGGGCAGCGTCTACGAGCAGTACTTC
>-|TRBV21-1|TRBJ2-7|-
CASSKRLERYF
TGTGCCAGCAGCAAAAGGTTAGAGCGGTACTTC